What follows describes a single TCR beta chain. Germline V gene data show CDR1 as LNHDA and CDR2 as SQIVND (reference sequence). V was pared by 8 bases and J by 0 bases, with 22 bases between. This CDR3 contains 17 residues. These data are taken from a study of blood T cell repertoires in COVID-19. Whole-study context: Both acute and convalescent COVID-19 samples were obtained from the United States, Italy and Spain. T cells, B-cell-depleted T cells, or PBMCs provided the cDNA or gDNA that served as material.

Authors' analysis steps: Counts of nucleated cells, estimated from reference gene primer amplification, were obtained. Sequenced by immunoSEQ multiplex PCR; TCRdb stores in-frame clones only, minus some. V and J calls plus clone size are reproduced from that table; the DNA served to infer D and trimming. The data contain 100,000 to 150,000 clones, around 88% of them singletons. This receptor was obtained from a man aged 45 to 65 with active or convalescent COVID-19. The material sequenced was peripheral blood. The V and J genes are TRBV19 and TRBJ1-2, with no clear D. CDR3 sequence (DNA): TGTGCCAGTCGGAGGCAGGCGCCACCTAAAGCTAACTATGGCTACACCTTC. Its protein is CASRRQAPPKANYGYTF.